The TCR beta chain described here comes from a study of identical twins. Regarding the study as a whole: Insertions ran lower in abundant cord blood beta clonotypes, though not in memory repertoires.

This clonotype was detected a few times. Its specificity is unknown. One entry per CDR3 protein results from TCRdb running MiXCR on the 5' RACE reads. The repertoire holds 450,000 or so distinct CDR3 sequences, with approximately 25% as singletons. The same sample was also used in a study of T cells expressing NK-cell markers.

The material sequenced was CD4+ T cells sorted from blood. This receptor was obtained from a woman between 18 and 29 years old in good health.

CDR3 in amino acids: CASSYRRAGELFF. The DNA for the CDR3 is TGTGCCAGCAGCTACCGGAGGGCCGGGGAGCTGTTTTTT. V is TRBV7-2 and J is TRBJ2-2; a possible D gene is TRBD2 (6 bases). V gave up 4 bases and J gave up 6 bases, with 9 bases separating them. The CDR3 is 13 residues long. In germline, CDR1 is SGHTA, CDR2 FQGNSA.